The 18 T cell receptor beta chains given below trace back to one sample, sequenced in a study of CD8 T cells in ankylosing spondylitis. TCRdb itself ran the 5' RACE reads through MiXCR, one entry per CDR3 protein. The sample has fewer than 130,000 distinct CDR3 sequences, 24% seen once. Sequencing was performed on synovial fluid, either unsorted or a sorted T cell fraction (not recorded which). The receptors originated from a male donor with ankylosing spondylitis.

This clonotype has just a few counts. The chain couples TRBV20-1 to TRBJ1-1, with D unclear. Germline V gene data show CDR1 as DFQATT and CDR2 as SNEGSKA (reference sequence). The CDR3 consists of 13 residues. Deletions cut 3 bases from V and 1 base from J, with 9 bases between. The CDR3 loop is CSARVAGNTEAFF. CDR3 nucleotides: TGCAGTGCTAGGGTGGCAGGGAACACTGAAGCTTTCTTT.

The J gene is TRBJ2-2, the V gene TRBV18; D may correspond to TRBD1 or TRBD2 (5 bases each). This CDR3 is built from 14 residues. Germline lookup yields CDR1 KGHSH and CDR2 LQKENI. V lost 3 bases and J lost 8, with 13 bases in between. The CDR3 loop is CASSPNRDAGELFF. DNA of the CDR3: TGTGCCAGCTCACCCAATAGGGACGCTGGGGAGCTGTTTTTT.

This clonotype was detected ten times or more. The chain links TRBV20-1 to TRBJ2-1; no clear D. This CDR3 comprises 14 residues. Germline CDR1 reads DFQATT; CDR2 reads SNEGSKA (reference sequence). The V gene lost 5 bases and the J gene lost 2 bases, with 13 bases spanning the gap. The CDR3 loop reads CSARYRWTYNEQFF. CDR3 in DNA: TGCAGTGCTCGTTACCGGTGGACCTACAATGAGCAGTTCTTC.

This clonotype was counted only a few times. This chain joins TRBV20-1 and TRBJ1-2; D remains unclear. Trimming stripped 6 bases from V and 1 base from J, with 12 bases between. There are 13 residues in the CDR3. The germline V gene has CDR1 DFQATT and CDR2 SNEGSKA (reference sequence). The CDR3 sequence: CSARTAYNYGYTF. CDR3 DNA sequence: TGCAGTGCGAGAACGGCCTATAACTATGGCTACACCTTC.

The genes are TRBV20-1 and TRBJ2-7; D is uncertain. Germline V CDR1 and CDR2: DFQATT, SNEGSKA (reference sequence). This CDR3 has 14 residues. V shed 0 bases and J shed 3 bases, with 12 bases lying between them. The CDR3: CSARDLSRSYEQYF. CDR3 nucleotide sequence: TGCAGTGCTAGAGATCTTTCGAGAAGCTACGAGCAGTACTTC.

Here the CDR3 DNA reads TGTGCCACCAGTGACGTTAGGACAGCCTCTAGCACAGATACGCAGTATTTT. Translation: CATSDVRTASSTDTQYF. This chain connects TRBV24-1 to TRBJ2-3, with D perhaps TRBD1 (6 bases). CDR1 is KGHDR, CDR2 SFDVKD, per germline. This CDR3 is built from 17 residues. Trimming left V 4 bases short and J 0 bases short, with 16 bases between.

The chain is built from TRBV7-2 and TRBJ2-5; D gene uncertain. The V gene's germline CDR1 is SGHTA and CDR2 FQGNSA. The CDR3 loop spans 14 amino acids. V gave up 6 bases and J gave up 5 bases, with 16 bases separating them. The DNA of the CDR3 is TGTGCCAGCAGGTCCAGTTCCTCCGGGGAGACCCAGTACTTC. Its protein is CASRSSSSGETQYF.

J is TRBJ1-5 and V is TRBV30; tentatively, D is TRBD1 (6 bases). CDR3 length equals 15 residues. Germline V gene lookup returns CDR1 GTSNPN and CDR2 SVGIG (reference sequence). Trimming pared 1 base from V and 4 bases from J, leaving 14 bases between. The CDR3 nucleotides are TGTGCCTGGAGTGCCGATGGGGGGCGGAATCAGCCCCAGCATTTT. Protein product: CAWSADGGRNQPQHF. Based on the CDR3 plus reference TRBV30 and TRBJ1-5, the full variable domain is SQTIHQWPATLVQPVGSPLSLECTVEGTSNPNLYWYRQAAGRGLQLLFYSVGIGQISSEVPQNLSASRPQDRQFILSSKKLLLSDSGFYLCAWSADGGRNQPQHFGDGTRLSIL.

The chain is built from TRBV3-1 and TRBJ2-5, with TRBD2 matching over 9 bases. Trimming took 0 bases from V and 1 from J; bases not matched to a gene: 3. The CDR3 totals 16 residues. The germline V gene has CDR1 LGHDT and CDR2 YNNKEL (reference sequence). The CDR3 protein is CASSQDRTSVQETQYF. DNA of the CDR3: TGTGCCAGCAGCCAAGATCGGACTAGCGTCCAAGAGACCCAGTACTTC.

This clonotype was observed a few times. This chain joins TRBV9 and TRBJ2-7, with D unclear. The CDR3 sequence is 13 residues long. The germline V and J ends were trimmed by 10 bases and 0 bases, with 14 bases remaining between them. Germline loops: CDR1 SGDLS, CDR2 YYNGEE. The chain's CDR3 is CARAPSHSYEQYF. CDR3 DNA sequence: TGTGCCCGGGCCCCCAGCCACTCCTACGAGCAGTACTTC.

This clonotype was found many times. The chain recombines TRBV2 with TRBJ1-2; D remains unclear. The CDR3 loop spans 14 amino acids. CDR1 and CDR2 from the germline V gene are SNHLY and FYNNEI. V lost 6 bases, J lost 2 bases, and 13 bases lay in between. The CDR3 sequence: CASRVNSVNYGYTF. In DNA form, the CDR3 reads TGTGCCAGCAGAGTCAACAGCGTAAACTATGGCTACACCTTC.

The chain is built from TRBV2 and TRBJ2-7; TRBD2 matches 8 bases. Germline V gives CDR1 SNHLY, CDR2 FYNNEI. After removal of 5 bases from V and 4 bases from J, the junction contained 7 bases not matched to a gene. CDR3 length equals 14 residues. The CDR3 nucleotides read TGTGCCAGCAGTCCAGCACTAGCGGCATACGAGCAGTACTTC. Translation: CASSPALAAYEQYF.

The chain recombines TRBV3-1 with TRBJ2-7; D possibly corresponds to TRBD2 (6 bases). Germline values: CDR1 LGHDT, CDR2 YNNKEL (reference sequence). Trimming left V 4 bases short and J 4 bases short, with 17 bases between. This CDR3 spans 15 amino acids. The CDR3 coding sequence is TGTGCCAGCAGCCGAGACTGGGACGGGAGTTACGAGCAGTACTTC. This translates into CASSRDWDGSYEQYF.

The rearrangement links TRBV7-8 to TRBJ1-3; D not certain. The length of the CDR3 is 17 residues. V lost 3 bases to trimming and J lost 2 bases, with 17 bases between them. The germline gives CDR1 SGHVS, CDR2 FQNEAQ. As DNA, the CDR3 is TGTGCCAGCAGCTTTCAGCCCGGCAGCTTAACTGGAAACACCATATATTTT. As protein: CASSFQPGSLTGNTIYF.

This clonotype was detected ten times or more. The CDR3 spells CASSSMSGLAVSFSYNEQFF. CDR3 DNA sequence: TGTGCCAGCAGCTCAATGTCAGGGCTAGCCGTATCCTTCTCCTACAATGAGCAGTTCTTC. The chain uses TRBV7-2 and TRBJ2-1, with D perhaps assigned TRBD1 or TRBD2 (5 bases each). Germline V gene sequence: CDR1 SGHTA, CDR2 FQGNSA. Trimming took off 4 bases at V and 0 bases at J, with 25 bases between the two ends. The CDR3 has 20 amino acids.

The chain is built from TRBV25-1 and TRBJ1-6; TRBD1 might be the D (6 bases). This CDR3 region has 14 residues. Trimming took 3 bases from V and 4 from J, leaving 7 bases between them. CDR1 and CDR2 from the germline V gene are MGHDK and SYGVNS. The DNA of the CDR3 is TGTGCCAGCAGTGAGCAGGGGTATAATTCACCCCTCCACTTT. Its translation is CASSEQGYNSPLHF. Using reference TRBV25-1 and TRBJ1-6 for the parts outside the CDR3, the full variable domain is EADIYQTPRYLVIGTGKKITLECSQTMGHDKMYWYQQDPGMELHLIHYSYGVNSTEKGDLSSESTVSRIRTEHFPLTLESARPSHTSQYLCASSEQGYNSPLHFGNGTRLTVT.

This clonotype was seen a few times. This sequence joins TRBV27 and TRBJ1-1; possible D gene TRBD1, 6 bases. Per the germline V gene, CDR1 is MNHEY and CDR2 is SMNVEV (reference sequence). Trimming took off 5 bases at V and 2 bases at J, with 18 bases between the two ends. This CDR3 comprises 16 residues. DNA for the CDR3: TGTGCCAGCAGTCCCCTGGGGGCCTGGGCAAACACTGAAGCTTTCTTT. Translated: CASSPLGAWANTEAFF.

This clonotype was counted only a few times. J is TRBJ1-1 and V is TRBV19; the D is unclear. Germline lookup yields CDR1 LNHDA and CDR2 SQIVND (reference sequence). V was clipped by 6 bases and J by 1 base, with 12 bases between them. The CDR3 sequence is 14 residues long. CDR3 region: CASRLRERNTEAFF. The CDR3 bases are TGTGCCAGTAGGTTAAGGGAAAGGAACACTGAAGCTTTCTTT.